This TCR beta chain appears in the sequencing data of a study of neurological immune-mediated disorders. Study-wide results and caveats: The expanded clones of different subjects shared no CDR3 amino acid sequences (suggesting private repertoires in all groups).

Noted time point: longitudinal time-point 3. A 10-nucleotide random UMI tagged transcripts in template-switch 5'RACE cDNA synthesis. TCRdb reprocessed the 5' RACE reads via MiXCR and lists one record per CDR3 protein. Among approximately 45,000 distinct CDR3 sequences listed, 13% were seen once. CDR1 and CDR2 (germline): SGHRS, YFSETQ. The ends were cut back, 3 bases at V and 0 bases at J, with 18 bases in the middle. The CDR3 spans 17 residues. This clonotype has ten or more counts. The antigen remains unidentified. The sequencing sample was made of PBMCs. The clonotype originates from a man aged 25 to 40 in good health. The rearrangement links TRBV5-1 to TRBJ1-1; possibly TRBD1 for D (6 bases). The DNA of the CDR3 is TGCGCCAGCAGCTCAAAGCGGGGGGGCGGAATGAACACTGAAGCTTTCTTT. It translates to CASSSKRGGGMNTEAFF. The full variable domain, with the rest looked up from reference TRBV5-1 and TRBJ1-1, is KAGVTQTPRYLIKTRGQQVTLSCSPISGHRSVSWYQQTPGQGLQFLFEYFSETQRNKGNFPGRFSGRQFSNSRSEMNVSTLELGDSALYLCASSSKRGGGMNTEAFFGQGTRLTVV.